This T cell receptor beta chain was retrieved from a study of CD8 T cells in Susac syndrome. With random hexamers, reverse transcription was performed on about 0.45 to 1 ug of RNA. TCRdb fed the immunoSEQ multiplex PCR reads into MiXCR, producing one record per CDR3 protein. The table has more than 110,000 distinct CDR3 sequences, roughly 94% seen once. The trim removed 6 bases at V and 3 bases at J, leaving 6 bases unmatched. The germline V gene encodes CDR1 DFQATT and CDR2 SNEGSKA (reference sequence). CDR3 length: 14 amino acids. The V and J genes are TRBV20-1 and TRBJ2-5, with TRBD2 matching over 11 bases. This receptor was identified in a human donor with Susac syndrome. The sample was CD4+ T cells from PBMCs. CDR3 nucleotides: TGCAGTGCGCAGCCGGGACTAGCGGAAGAGACCCAGTACTTC. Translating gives CSAQPGLAEETQYF.